This TCR beta chain was captured by sequencing in a study of regulatory T cells in long-lasting Graves disease. Findings and limits, study-wide: For persistent Graves' patients, TCR diversity was lower than for newly diagnosed ones. More public clonotypes were shared by persistent patients (around 2,500) than by new patients (more than 950). Persistent disease samples used TRBV28, TRBJ1-2 and TRBJ2-5 preferentially.

Researchers made TCR beta libraries by using iRepertoire HTBI primers and running Arm-PCR on CDR3 regions. TCRdb called the multiplex PCR reads again in MiXCR, with one record for every CDR3 protein. In the table there are about 660,000 distinct CDR3 sequences, 25% to 35% of which are singletons. This CDR3 has 13 residues. CDR1 and CDR2 from the germline V gene are GTSNPN and SVGIG (reference sequence). Trimming cost V 5 bases and J 5 bases; bases outside gene matches: 5. With regard to this clonotype: Its antigen is undetermined.

As for time point: persistent/refractory GD, antithyroid drugs over 5 years with positive TRAb. TCR sequences were obtained from RNA taken from PBMCs. The peripheral blood volume drawn was roughly 8.7 milliliters, and it was collected into EDTA tubes. The sequence was collected from a female donor with Graves disease. The sample consisted of peripheral blood mononuclear cells (PBMCs), taken when the disease was refractory, from a patient treated with antithyroid drugs. The chain carries TRBV30 and TRBJ1-5, with 8 nucleotides matching TRBD1. The CDR3: CAWVDRDDQPQHF. The CDR3 bases are TGTGCCTGGGTGGACAGGGACGATCAGCCCCAGCATTTT. Using reference TRBV30 and TRBJ1-5 for the parts outside the CDR3, the full variable domain is SQTIHQWPATLVQPVGSPLSLECTVEGTSNPNLYWYRQAAGRGLQLLFYSVGIGQISSEVPQNLSASRPQDRQFILSSKKLLLSDSGFYLCAWVDRDDQPQHFGDGTRLSIL.